This T cell receptor beta chain was sequenced in a study of cytomegalovirus exposure and HLA in healthy donors. Notes on the study in general: Presence/absence analyses treated sequencing depth as roughly uniform across donors. Across HLA loci, a later analysis found differing TCR association rates, with DRB1 most and HLA-C fewest.

On this clone itself: Its antigen remains unknown.

PCR amplification relied on 60 Vbeta primers (plus 13 Jbeta primers). Using immunoSEQ multiplex PCR, the repertoire was profiled, and TCRdb retains in-frame clones only, with some absent. The sample table sets out some 180,000 clones. There were likely unrecorded immune exposures, though donors were nominally healthy when sampled. CDR1 SNHLY and CDR2 FYNNEI come from the germline V gene. V shed 3 bases and J 0 bases; nucleotides not matched to a gene: 12. This CDR3 region has 20 residues. The chain combines TRBV2 with TRBJ2-3; TRBD2 matches 13 bases. Sequences were obtained from PBMCs. The receptor was isolated from a man under 40 in good health and CMV-seronegative. CDR3 nucleotide sequence: TGTGCCAGCAGTGATTTGGGACTAGCGGGAAAAGAAGTAAGCACAGATACGCAGTATTTT. Amino acids: CASSDLGLAGKEVSTDTQYF.